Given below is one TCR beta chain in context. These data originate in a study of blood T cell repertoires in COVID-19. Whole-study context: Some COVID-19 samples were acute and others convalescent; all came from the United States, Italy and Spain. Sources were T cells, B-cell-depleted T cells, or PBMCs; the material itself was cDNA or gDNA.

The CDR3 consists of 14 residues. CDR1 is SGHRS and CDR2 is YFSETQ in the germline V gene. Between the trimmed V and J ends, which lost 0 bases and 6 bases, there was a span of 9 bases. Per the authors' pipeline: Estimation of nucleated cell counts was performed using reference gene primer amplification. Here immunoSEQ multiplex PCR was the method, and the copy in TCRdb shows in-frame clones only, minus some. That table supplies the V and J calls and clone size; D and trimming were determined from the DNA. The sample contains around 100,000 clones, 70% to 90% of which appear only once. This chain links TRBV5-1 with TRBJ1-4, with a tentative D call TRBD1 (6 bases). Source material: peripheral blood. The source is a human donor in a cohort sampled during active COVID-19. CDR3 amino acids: CASSLEQGDEKLFF. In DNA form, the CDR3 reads TGCGCCAGCAGCTTGGAACAGGGAGATGAAAAACTGTTTTTT.